This TCR beta chain was retrieved from a study of cytomegalovirus exposure and HLA in healthy donors. About this clone: Its antigen remains unknown.

This PCR relied on a set of 60 Vbeta primers and 13 Jbeta primers. The method was immunoSEQ multiplex PCR; TCRdb's version includes in-frame clones alone and lacks a portion of them. The repertoire includes 160,000 or so clones, about 80% of them detected once, and about 1.3% sits in the top ten. Germline V gene lookup returns CDR1 SGHAT and CDR2 FQDESV (reference sequence). Unmatched junction bases numbered 5, after V lost 3 bases and J lost 3 bases. The CDR3 is made up of 15 amino acids. Points from the study as a whole: Testing in vitro showed a few CMV-associated chains specific for CMV antigens.

The clonotype originates from a woman in her forties or fifties in good health and CMV-seronegative. The sequencing sample was made of PBMCs. V gene TRBV11-1 combines with J gene TRBJ2-7; 10 bases match TRBD2. The CDR3 loop is CASSFSSGSFYEQYF. CDR3 nucleotides: TGTGCCAGCAGCTTCTCTAGCGGGAGCTTCTACGAGCAGTACTTC.